The rows below give T cell receptor beta chains drawn from one sample of a study of memory CD4+ T cells and cytomegalovirus serostatus. This table comes from immunoSEQ multiplex PCR, and its TCRdb copy is limited to in-frame clones, with some not included. The sample shows around 38,000 clones, 60% to 85% of them seen only once. The sample taken for sequencing was memory CD4+ T cells from blood. The receptors derive from an adult in good health and CMV-seronegative. Both conserved end residues are part of each CDR3. D genes are given only for firm matches. Not all rows give a size; the values are once, few, many and, for expanded clones, a class.

>TRBJ2-7|TRBV7-2|once|NA
CASSVRLRAHEQYF
TGTGCCAGCAGCGTCAGGCTTCGTGCGCACGAGCAGTACTTC
>TRBJ2-3|TRBV7-2|once|TRBD2
CASSLWAGGGDTQYF
TGTGCCAGCAGCTTGTGGGCGGGAGGGGGAGATACGCAGTATTTT
>TRBJ2-4|TRBV10-3|NA|NA
CAISESGARDIQYF
TGTGCCATCAGTGAGTCGGGGGCTCGTGACATTCAGTACTTC
>TRBJ2-3|TRBV19|NA|NA
CASSIWTGVIGTDTQYF
TGTGCCAGTAGTATCTGGACGGGAGTTATAGGCACAGATACGCAGTATTTT
>TRBJ2-4|TRBV6-6|NA|TRBD1
CASSFRDRGENIQYF
TGTGCCAGCAGTTTCCGGGACAGGGGGGAAAACATTCAGTACTTC
>TRBJ2-2|TRBV6-5|NA|NA
CASSYLFGELFF
TGTGCCAGCAGTTACCTCTTTGGGGAGCTGTTTTTT
>TRBJ2-1|TRBV2|NA|NA
CAGGADYNEQFF
TGTGCCGGCGGAGCGGATTACAATGAGCAGTTCTTC
>TRBJ2-7|TRBV29-1|NA|NA
CSVDVNRYEQYF
TGCAGCGTTGATGTCAACAGGTACGAGCAGTACTTT
>TRBJ1-4|TRBV27|NA|NA
CASSLPPYEKLFF
TGTGCCAGCAGTTTGCCCCCTTATGAAAAACTGTTTTTT
>TRBJ1-2|TRBV21-1|NA|NA
CASSKDGNGYTF
TGTGCCAGCAGCAAAGACGGCAATGGCTACACCTTC
>TRBJ1-3|TRBV30|NA|TRBD1
CAWSLDRDSGNTIYF
TGTGCCTGGAGTCTAGACCGGGACAGCGGAAACACCATATATTTT
>TRBJ2-1|TRBV5-6|medium-sized|NA
CASSFLVSNEQFF
TGTGCCAGCAGCTTCTTAGTGAGCAATGAGCAGTTCTTC
>TRBJ2-7|TRBV5-1|NA|NA
CASSLRSGGGEQYF
TGCGCCAGCAGCTTAAGGTCGGGGGGCGGCGAGCAGTACTTC
>TRBJ1-5|TRBV18|NA|NA
CASSPDILGGQPQHF
TGTGCCAGCTCACCTGACATACTAGGGGGGCAGCCCCAGCATTTT
>TRBJ1-2|TRBV27|NA|NA
CASSLAGGSGYTF
TGTGCCAGCAGTTTAGCCGGGGGCTCTGGCTACACCTTC
>TRBJ1-1|TRBV11-3|NA|TRBD1
CASRHRTGEDTEAFF
TGTGCCAGCAGACACCGGACAGGGGAGGACACTGAAGCTTTCTTT
>TRBJ1-1|TRBV7-9|NA|NA
CASSLYSQNTEAFF
TGTGCCAGCAGCTTATACAGCCAGAACACTGAAGCTTTCTTT
>TRBJ1-2|TRBV5-1|NA|NA
CASSVDKNYGYTF
TGCGCCAGCAGCGTAGATAAAAACTATGGCTACACCTTC
>TRBJ2-3|TRBV27|NA|NA
CASSLIGSTDTQYF
TGTGCCAGCAGTTTAATAGGGTCCACAGATACGCAGTATTTT
>TRBJ1-3|TRBV10-3|NA|NA
CAISGESGRFGNTIYF
TGTGCCATCAGTGGAGAGTCAGGGCGGTTTGGAAACACCATATATTTT
>TRBJ1-1|TRBV11-3|few|NA
CASSTRTGSEAFF
TGTGCCAGCAGCACCCGAACAGGGAGTGAAGCTTTCTTT
>TRBJ2-7|TRBV7-2|NA|NA
CASSLSSTDPYEQYF
TGTGCCAGCAGCTTATCCTCGACGGACCCCTACGAGCAGTACTTC
>TRBJ1-6|TRBV6-1|few|NA
CASRAFPNSPLHF
TGTGCCAGCAGGGCCTTCCCGAACTCACCCCTCCACTTT
>TRBJ1-5|TRBV4-2|NA|NA
CASSQEGLNQPQHF
TGTGCCAGCAGCCAAGAGGGCTTGAATCAGCCCCAGCATTTT
>TRBJ1-1|TRBV5-1|NA|NA
CASSEPRGSNTEAFF
TGCGCCAGCAGCGAACCCCGGGGGTCCAACACTGAAGCTTTCTTT
>TRBJ1-1|TRBV19|NA|NA
CASSADSRDTEAFF
TGTGCCAGTAGTGCCGACAGCCGAGACACTGAAGCTTTCTTT
>TRBJ2-2|TRBV7-2|NA|NA
CASSFAQLGELFF
TGTGCCAGCAGCTTTGCGCAGCTCGGGGAGCTGTTTTTT
>TRBJ1-5|TRBV19|few|TRBD1
CASNRPGTGNQPQHF
TGTGCCAGTAATCGACCCGGGACAGGTAATCAGCCCCAGCATTTT
>TRBJ1-2|TRBV2|NA|TRBD1
CASSGQGGRYGYTF
TGTGCCAGCAGTGGGCAGGGGGGAAGGTATGGCTACACCTTC
>TRBJ1-5|TRBV21-1|NA|NA
CASSSLGEQPQHF
TGTGCCAGCAGCAGCCTTGGCGAACAGCCCCAGCATTTT
>TRBJ1-4|TRBV28|NA|NA
CASSAPQLNEKLFF
TGTGCCAGCAGTGCCCCTCAGCTGAATGAAAAACTGTTTTTT
>TRBJ1-2|TRBV6-5|NA|NA
CASNPGAFTGGYTF
TGTGCCAGCAACCCAGGGGCTTTTACGGGAGGCTACACCTTC
>TRBJ2-3|TRBV19|NA|NA
CASEGRQRADTQYF
TGTGCCAGCGAAGGACGTCAGAGAGCAGATACGCAGTATTTT
>TRBJ1-5|TRBV6-5|NA|NA
CASSYTRSGQPQHF
TGTGCCAGCAGTTACACCCGCTCAGGACAGCCCCAGCATTTT
>TRBJ2-5|TRBV5-4|NA|NA
CASSLDYLGETQYF
TGTGCCAGCAGCCTGGACTACCTCGGGGAGACCCAGTACTTC
>TRBJ1-1|TRBV6-1|NA|TRBD1
CASSERGLGTARTFF
TGTGCCAGCAGTGAACGTGGGTTGGGGACAGCGAGGACTTTCTTT
>TRBJ2-1|TRBV7-2|once|TRBD2
CASSPGLAGGSRYFF
TGTGCCAGCAGCCCAGGACTAGCGGGAGGCTCTCGGTACTTCTTC